This T cell receptor (beta chain) is drawn from a study of T cell responses to AZD1222 COVID-19 vaccine. The study's findings and limits: Two AZD1222 administrations were followed by greater Spike-specific TCR breadth and depth. Females outnumbered males among donors, who were mostly white British; clonal diversity was possibly underestimated. Vaccine-associated CD4 TCRs spanned spike, dominant at 160-218 and 743-854.

V lost 3 bases, J lost 5 bases, and 10 bases lay in between. The germline CDR1 and CDR2 sequences are LNHNV and YYDKDF (reference sequence). The CDR3 length is 13 residues. Details on this clone: The antigen remains unidentified.

Clones were sequenced by immunoSEQ multiplex PCR, and TCRdb holds only the in-frame ones, with some missing. Found here are 120,000 to 150,000 clones, roughly 88% of them singletons; the top ten hold approximately 5.4%. The sequences come from peripheral blood, collected 28 days after the second dose of the MenACWY control vaccine. The sequence was collected from an adult who received the MenACWY meningococcal vaccine as a control. The chain has TRBV15 and TRBJ1-2, with unresolved D. CDR3 sequence: CATSSGSGYGYTF. DNA for the CDR3: TGTGCCACCAGCAGTGGGTCGGGGTATGGCTACACCTTC.